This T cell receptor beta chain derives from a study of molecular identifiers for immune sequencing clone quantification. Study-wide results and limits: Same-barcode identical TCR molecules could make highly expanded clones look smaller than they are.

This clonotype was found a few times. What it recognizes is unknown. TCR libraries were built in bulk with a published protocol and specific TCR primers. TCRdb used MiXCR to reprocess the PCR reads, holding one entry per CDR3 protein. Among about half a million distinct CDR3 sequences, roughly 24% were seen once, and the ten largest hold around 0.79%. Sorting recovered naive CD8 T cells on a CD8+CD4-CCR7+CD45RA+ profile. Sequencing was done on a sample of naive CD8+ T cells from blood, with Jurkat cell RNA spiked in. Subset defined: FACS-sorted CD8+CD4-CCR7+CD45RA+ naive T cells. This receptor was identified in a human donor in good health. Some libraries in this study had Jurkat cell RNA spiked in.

Here the CDR3 DNA reads TGTGCCAGCAGCTCCAGGGCTGGGAATTCACCCCTCCACTTT. Protein product: CASSSRAGNSPLHF. The V gene is TRBV13, the J gene TRBJ1-6, with D tentatively TRBD1 (5 bases). V was trimmed by 4 bases and J by 7 bases, leaving 11 bases between them. This CDR3 contains 14 residues. The germline V gene encodes CDR1 PRHDT and CDR2 FYEKMQ (reference sequence).